One TCR beta chain is described in this entry. Its antigen is not identified. The data were obtained in a study of OX40 agonist ivuxolimab in advanced cancers. About the study: Aged 23 to 79 with a mean of approximately 60 years, they were 75% to 85% male.

Study outcomes and limitations: Clonal expansion from baseline to week 6 occurred in both CD4+ and CD8+ T cells.

The data were produced by immunoSEQ multiplex PCR, yet TCRdb's version contains in-frame clones alone and is incomplete. In the table there are roughly 26,000 clones, 88% of which are singletons. The germline V gene encodes CDR1 MGHDK and CDR2 SYGVNS. The CDR3 totals 18 residues. V was pared by 1 base and J by 0 bases, with 8 bases of the junction left unmatched. Exclusion of a patient followed from autoimmune disease history or systemic immunosuppression. Blood sampling was done at baseline, cycle 4 day 1, and cycle 7 day 1. V is TRBV25-1 and J is TRBJ2-1; 8 positions match TRBD1. The sequence was obtained from an adult with an advanced solid tumor such as melanoma, head and neck, liver or kidney cancer. The sample was CD4+ or CD8+ T cells sorted from blood, taken in a trial of the OX40 agonist ivuxolimab. This CDR3 reads CASSESSRDRSSYNEQFF. In DNA, the CDR3 is TGTGCCAGCAGTGAATCCTCCCGGGACAGGAGCTCCTACAATGAGCAGTTCTTC.